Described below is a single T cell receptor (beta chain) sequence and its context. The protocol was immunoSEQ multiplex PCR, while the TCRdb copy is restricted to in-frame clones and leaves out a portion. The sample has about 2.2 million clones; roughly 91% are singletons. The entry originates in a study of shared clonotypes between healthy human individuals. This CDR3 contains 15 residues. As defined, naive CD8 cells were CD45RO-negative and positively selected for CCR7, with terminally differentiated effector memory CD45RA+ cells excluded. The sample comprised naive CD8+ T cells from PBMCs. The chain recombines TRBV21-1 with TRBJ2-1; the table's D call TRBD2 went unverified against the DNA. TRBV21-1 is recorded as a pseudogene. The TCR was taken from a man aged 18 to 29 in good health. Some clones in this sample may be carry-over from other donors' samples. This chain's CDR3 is CASSKSREGRDEQFF. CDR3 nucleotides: TGTGCCAGCAGCAAAAGCCGGGAGGGCCGCGATGAGCAGTTCTTC.